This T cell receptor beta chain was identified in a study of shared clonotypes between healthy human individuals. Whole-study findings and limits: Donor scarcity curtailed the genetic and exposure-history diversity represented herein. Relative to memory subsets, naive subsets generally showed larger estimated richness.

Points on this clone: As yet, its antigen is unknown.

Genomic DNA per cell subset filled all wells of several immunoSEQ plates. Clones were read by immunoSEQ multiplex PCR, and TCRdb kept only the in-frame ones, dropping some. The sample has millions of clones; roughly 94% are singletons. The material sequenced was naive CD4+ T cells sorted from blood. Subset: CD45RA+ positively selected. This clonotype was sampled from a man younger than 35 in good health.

CDR3 loop: CASSERFLAADTQYF. CDR3 in DNA: TGTGCCAGCAGTGAACGGTTTCTAGCGGCAGATACGCAGTATTTT. This chain connects TRBV6-1 to TRBJ2-3, with 7 bases identical to TRBD2. The germline CDR1 and CDR2 sequences are MNHNS and SASEGT. The CDR3 runs to 15 residues. Trimming cost V 2 bases and J 4 bases; bases outside gene matches: 6.